These T cell receptor beta chains were read from a single sample in a study of T cells after yellow fever vaccination. TCRdb processed the 5' RACE reads anew with MiXCR; each CDR3 protein has one entry. The sample holds under 250,000 distinct CDR3 sequences; under 3.5% are singletons and the top ten take under 3.5%. The specimen was CD4+ T cells sorted from PBMCs, collected 10 days after the yellow fever booster vaccination. Receptors originate from a man between 18 and 29 years old who received the YFV17D yellow fever vaccine. Both conserved end residues are part of each CDR3. The order of the fields is clone size, J gene, D gene, V gene, CDR3 DNA, CDR3 protein. The D gene is left open where the match is weak. The size entry is marked missing in some rows and otherwise reads once, few, many or a size class.

few TRBJ2-7 TRBD1 TRBV19 TGTGCCAGTAGTATCCGGACAGGGTTCTACGAGCAGTACTTC CASSIRTGFYEQYF
many TRBJ1-1 . TRBV7-9 TGTGCCAGCAGCTTAGATGGCAGGTCCCCTGAAGCTTTCTTT CASSLDGRSPEAFF
few TRBJ1-1 . TRBV5-6 TGTGCCAGCAGCTCTTGGTCCGAAGCTTTCTTT CASSSWSEAFF
many TRBJ2-4 TRBD1 TRBV20-1 TGCAGTGCTCCTAACCCCGGGACAGGGGACATTCAGTACTTC CSAPNPGTGDIQYF
. TRBJ2-3 . TRBV2 TGTGCCAGCAGAGCCGAGTGGGCAGATACGCAGTATTTT CASRAEWADTQYF
few TRBJ2-1 . TRBV5-1 TGCGCCAGCAGCTCCCTCACGGGGGGCTCTTACAATGAGCAGTTCTTC CASSSLTGGSYNEQFF
few TRBJ1-2 . TRBV7-2 TGTGCCAGCAGCGCGGGACACGACTATGGCTACACCTTC CASSAGHDYGYTF
many TRBJ1-5 . TRBV7-3 TGTGCCAGCAGCTTTCAGGGGCCAACAAAGAATAGCAATCAGCCCCAGCATTTT CASSFQGPTKNSNQPQHF
many TRBJ1-2 . TRBV5-1 TGCGCCAGCAGCTTGGCCGTCAAGAGTGTGGATGGCTACACCTTC CASSLAVKSVDGYTF
few TRBJ2-7 TRBD2 TRBV13 TGTGCCAGCAGCCGAGGCCCCTCTAGCGGGGAAGTATTTGGCGAGCAGTACTTC CASSRGPSSGEVFGEQYF
many TRBJ2-2 TRBD1 TRBV5-1 TGCGCCAGCAGCTTGGGCCAGGGGGCCGGGGAGCTGTTTTTT CASSLGQGAGELFF
many TRBJ1-1 . TRBV3-1 TGTGCCAGCAGCGGGCGGGCCGAAGCTTTCTTT CASSGRAEAFF
many TRBJ2-1 . TRBV4-1 TGCGCCAGCAGCCACCCCCGGGATGAGCAGTTCTTC CASSHPRDEQFF
. TRBJ2-2 . TRBV5-1 TGCGCCAGCAGCTTGACCCGCCAGACCGGGGAGCTGTTTTTT CASSLTRQTGELFF
many TRBJ2-7 . TRBV29-1 TGCAGCGTTCTAGGACAGAACGAGCAGTACTTC CSVLGQNEQYF
many TRBJ2-5 . TRBV5-1 TGCGCCAGCAGCATCCCCGGGGTAAAGGAGACCCAGTACTTC CASSIPGVKETQYF
many TRBJ1-1 . TRBV15 TGTGCCACCAGCAGACTATCCACAAACGGGGACACTGAAGCTTTCTTT CATSRLSTNGDTEAFF
many TRBJ2-3 TRBD2 TRBV7-9 TGTGCCAGCAGCTTAGCACCGGGACTAGCGGGGGGGCCGAATACGCAGTATTTT CASSLAPGLAGGPNTQYF
. TRBJ1-2 . TRBV3-1 TGTGCCAGCAGCCAAGACTTCTCCTATGGCTACACCTTC CASSQDFSYGYTF
many TRBJ2-5 . TRBV4-2 TGTGCCAGCAGCCAAGATCATAGGTTCCAAGAGACCCAGTACTTC CASSQDHRFQETQYF
few TRBJ2-2 . TRBV2 TGTGCCAGCAGTGAGAGGGGCCAGGACTGGGGCGGGGAGCTGTTTTTT CASSERGQDWGGELFF
. TRBJ2-2 . TRBV6-2/TRBV6-3 TGTGCCAGCAGGGATGGGCAGGGAGCCGGGGAGCTGTTTTTT CASRDGQGAGELFF
many TRBJ2-1 . TRBV11-2 TGTGCCAGCAGCCCGGGACTCCCGAGCTCCTACAATGAGCAGTTCTTC CASSPGLPSSYNEQFF